This T cell receptor (beta chain) was sequenced in a study of tumor-infiltrating lymphocytes in primary liver carcinoma. Priming with a constant-region primer yielded TCR beta cDNA from roughly 500 ng total RNA. Libraries for TCR beta were built through three nested multiplex PCR rounds, which together made up a slightly modified ARM-PCR procedure. From the multiplex PCR reads, TCRdb called clonotypes with MiXCR, one entry per CDR3 protein. This table holds 100,000 to 150,000 distinct CDR3 sequences, around 64% found once. The source material, roughly 18-31 mg of unsorted bulk tissue, was used to co-extract RNA and DNA. The sequence was obtained from a woman aged 60-75 years with primary liver carcinoma and hepatitis B virus infection. The material sequenced was liver tumor tissue from sampling region 3. The subset was: tumor region T3, left-lateral pole.

The CDR3 spells CVNSLFQGNTIYF. CDR3 in DNA: TGTGTCAACAGCTTATTTCAGGGAAACACCATATATTTT. The V call is TRBV11-2, the J call TRBJ1-3; D unresolved. Germline V gives CDR1 SGHAT, CDR2 FQNNGV. The CDR3 extends over 13 amino acids.